Listed below are T cell receptor beta chains from one sample, sequenced in a study of cytomegalovirus exposure and HLA in healthy donors. Clones were read by immunoSEQ multiplex PCR, and TCRdb kept only the in-frame ones, dropping some. The sample includes 110,000 or so clones, 70% to 80% of them seen just once. The sequencing sample was made of PBMCs. These TCRs come from a man aged 45-60 years in good health and CMV-seropositive. Each CDR3 is given with its conserved first and last residue. A D gene is named only where the DNA matches it firmly. Expanded clones get a size class; other rows say once, few or many, or leave the size out.

TGCGCCAGCATGACTAGCGGGAGGAATGAGCAGTTCTTC,CASMTSGRNEQFF,TRBV10-1,NA,TRBD2,TRBJ2-1
TGTGCTAGTGCCCAGGGGAACACCGGGGAGCTGTTTTTT,CASAQGNTGELFF,TRBV12-5,NA,NA,TRBJ2-2
TGTGCTAGTTTCCCACAGGGGGAAGGTTATGGCTACACCTTC,CASFPQGEGYGYTF,TRBV12-5,NA,TRBD1,TRBJ1-2
TGTGCCAGCAGCTTACTACAACCGGGGTCAAACAATGAGCAGTTCTTC,CASSLLQPGSNNEQFF,TRBV11-2,NA,NA,TRBJ2-1
TGTGGGTCCGGGTCGGGAAACACTGAAGCTTTCTTT,CGSGSGNTEAFF,TRBV28,NA,NA,TRBJ1-1
TGTGCCAGCAGTTACGCCACAGTCACAGATACGCAGTATTTT,CASSYATVTDTQYF,TRBV6-5,NA,NA,TRBJ2-3
TGTTCCAGCAGCCGAGAGCGGGAGACCCAGTACTTC,CSSSRERETQYF,TRBV7-9,NA,NA,TRBJ2-5
TGTGCCAGCAGCTTAGAGAGCGGGTATACTGAAGCTTTCTTT,CASSLESGYTEAFF,TRBV13,NA,NA,TRBJ1-1
TGTGCCAGCAGGGGACACCAAAGAGCTAACTATGGCTACACCTTC,CASRGHQRANYGYTF,TRBV6-1,NA,NA,TRBJ1-2
TGCGCCAGCAGCCGACCACCGGGAAGAGCCCTTTACGAGCAGTACTTC,CASSRPPGRALYEQYF,TRBV5-1,once,NA,TRBJ2-7
TGTGCCAGCAGTTACTCACAGGGTAACCTTCATGGCTACACCTTC,CASSYSQGNLHGYTF,TRBV6-5,NA,NA,TRBJ1-2
TGTGCCAGCAGAGGACCCCTGGGACAGGGCCCTGGCTACACCTTC,CASRGPLGQGPGYTF,TRBV28,few,TRBD1,TRBJ1-2
TGCAGCGTTGAAGGGGGGGGGCGAGCAGATACGCAGTATTTT,CSVEGGGRADTQYF,TRBV29-1,NA,NA,TRBJ2-3
TGTGCCAGCAGTGAAGCGCGGGGGGGGGAGCAGTACTTC,CASSEARGGEQYF,TRBV2,NA,TRBD2,TRBJ2-7
TGTGCCAGCAGTTTGGGGGGACTACCCTCGACCCTAGTCAGCAATCAGCCCCAGCATTTT,CASSLGGLPSTLVSNQPQHF,TRBV28,NA,NA,TRBJ1-5
TGTGCCAGCAGTTTTGGACAGAGTATTGAAGCTTTCTTT,CASSFGQSIEAFF,TRBV6-5,NA,NA,TRBJ1-1
TGCGCCAGCAGCCAAGTATTTCGGGAAAGGAACGAGCAGTACTTC,CASSQVFRERNEQYF,TRBV4-3,NA,NA,TRBJ2-7
TGTGCCAGCAGTTTAGGTAACCTCCCTAGATATGGCTACACCTTC,CASSLGNLPRYGYTF,TRBV27,NA,NA,TRBJ1-2
TGTGCCAGCAGCCCCCCCGGTACGGGAGCACTCCCGAACACTGAAGCTTTCTTT,CASSPPGTGALPNTEAFF,TRBV5-6,once,NA,TRBJ1-1
TGTGCCAGTCACAAGGGGGGGCGCACCGGGGAGCTGTTTTTT,CASHKGGRTGELFF,TRBV19,few,NA,TRBJ2-2
TGTGCCAGCAGCTTATCAAGGGGTTATGAAAAACTGTTTTTT,CASSLSRGYEKLFF,TRBV13,NA,NA,TRBJ1-4
TGTGCCAGCAGCCCCCGCCTTACCGGAGAGACCGGGGAGCTGTTTTTT,CASSPRLTGETGELFF,TRBV7-2,NA,NA,TRBJ2-2
TGTGCCACCAGCAGAGGAGGGACTAGCGACTACAATGAGCAGTTCTTC,CATSRGGTSDYNEQFF,TRBV15,NA,TRBD2,TRBJ2-1
TGTGCCAGCAGCTCCGGACAGGGCAGAAACGAGCAGTACTTC,CASSSGQGRNEQYF,TRBV11-3,NA,TRBD1,TRBJ2-7
TGTGCCAGCAGTTTACCCACAGGAGTAATTCCCTACGAGCAGTACTTC,CASSLPTGVIPYEQYF,TRBV28,once,NA,TRBJ2-7
TGTGCCAGCTCGCGGGGAGCGCACCAAGAGACCCAGTACTTC,CASSRGAHQETQYF,TRBV6-5,once,NA,TRBJ2-5
TGTGCCAGCAGCTCAAGGGGTCAAGTGACAGCCAAAAACATTCAGTACTTC,CASSSRGQVTAKNIQYF,TRBV28,NA,NA,TRBJ2-4
TGTGCCAGTAGTATAGAGTATACAGGTGAAGCTTTCTTT,CASSIEYTGEAFF,TRBV19,NA,NA,TRBJ1-1
TGTGCCAGCAGCACTAGACAGGGGCCCTCCTACGAGCAGTACTTC,CASSTRQGPSYEQYF,TRBV7-6,NA,TRBD1,TRBJ2-7
TGCGCCAGCAGCTATGGACAGGGGGCGGGTGAGCAGTTCTTC,CASSYGQGAGEQFF,TRBV5-1,NA,TRBD1,TRBJ2-1
TGTGCCAGCAGCTCCGGGAGTTTTATCTTC,CASSSGSFIF,TRBV11-3,NA,NA,TRBJ2-1
TGTGCCAGCAGTTTGGACAGGAGGATTTCCTACGAGCAGTACTTC,CASSLDRRISYEQYF,TRBV6-5,NA,TRBD1,TRBJ2-7
TGTGCCAGCAGTACGGGACAGGGTAGAGACGAGCAGTACTTC,CASSTGQGRDEQYF,TRBV7-2,once,TRBD1,TRBJ2-7
TGTGCCAGCAGTTTATTTGGGAGCTATGGCTACACCTTC,CASSLFGSYGYTF,TRBV27,NA,NA,TRBJ1-2
TGTGCCAGCAGATCGACAGGGGGGCTGAACACTGAAGCTTTCTTT,CASRSTGGLNTEAFF,TRBV7-9,NA,TRBD1,TRBJ1-1
TGTGCCAGCAGCCCAATGGGACTAGCGGGTATGAGCTCCTACGAGCAGTACTTC,CASSPMGLAGMSSYEQYF,TRBV7-9,NA,TRBD2,TRBJ2-7
TGTGCCATCAGTGAAACAGGGACAGCCTACGAGCAGTACTTC,CAISETGTAYEQYF,TRBV10-3,NA,TRBD1,TRBJ2-7
TGTGCCAGTAGTAGGGACACCATGAACACTGAAGCTTTCTTT,CASSRDTMNTEAFF,TRBV19,NA,NA,TRBJ1-1
TGCGCCAGCAATGGACAGGGTAGTGCTGAAGCTTTCTTT,CASNGQGSAEAFF,TRBV10-2,NA,TRBD1,TRBJ1-1
TGTGCCAGCAGAGGGCTAGCGGGGTACAACAATGAGCAGTTCTTC,CASRGLAGYNNEQFF,TRBV11-2,NA,TRBD2,TRBJ2-1
TGTGCCAGCTCAACGGACAAGAACACTGAAGCTTTCTTT,CASSTDKNTEAFF,TRBV18,NA,NA,TRBJ1-1
TGCGCCAGCAGCTCCAGGGACAGCACTGAAGCTTTCTTT,CASSSRDSTEAFF,TRBV5-1,NA,TRBD1,TRBJ1-1
TGTGCCAGCAGCTTCCAGGGATGGAACACTGAAGCTTTCTTT,CASSFQGWNTEAFF,TRBV7-2,NA,NA,TRBJ1-1
TGTGCCAGCAGCGTAGGCGGGGGGCTAACAGATACGCAGTATTTT,CASSVGGGLTDTQYF,TRBV9,once,TRBD2,TRBJ2-3
TGCGCCAGCAGCCAGGGGTGGGGGGATCAGCCCCAGCATTTT,CASSQGWGDQPQHF,TRBV4-1,NA,NA,TRBJ1-5
TGCGCCAGCAGCTTGGTGGGGCTCCAAGAGACCCAGTACTTC,CASSLVGLQETQYF,TRBV5-1,few,NA,TRBJ2-5
TGTGCCAGCAGTTACTCGTCAGCGAACACCGGGGAGCTGTTTTTT,CASSYSSANTGELFF,TRBV6-6,NA,NA,TRBJ2-2
TGTGCCAGCAGGCTACCAGGACAACCCTACGAGCAGTACTTC,CASRLPGQPYEQYF,TRBV2,NA,NA,TRBJ2-7
TGTGCCAGCAAGACATCGGTGGGTGAGCAGTTCTTC,CASKTSVGEQFF,TRBV2,NA,NA,TRBJ2-1
TGTGCCAGCAGCCAAGCTTATTCCCGGCAGACAACTTTCTTT,CASSQAYSRQTTFF,TRBV14,NA,NA,TRBJ1-1
TGTGCCAGCAGCTTACAGGGATCCTATGGCTACACCTTC,CASSLQGSYGYTF,TRBV7-9,few,NA,TRBJ1-2
TGTGCCAGTAGCTCCGGGCAGAGGGATGGCTACACCTTC,CASSSGQRDGYTF,TRBV19,NA,NA,TRBJ1-2
TGTGCCAGTAGCCCCGACAGGGGTGTAATGCCCCAGCATTTT,CASSPDRGVMPQHF,TRBV19,NA,TRBD1,TRBJ1-5